This TCR beta chain comes out of a study of T cells of healthy individuals. Germline V gene data show CDR1 as MGHRA and CDR2 as YSYEKL. This CDR3 region has 16 residues. Unmatched junction bases numbered 6, after V lost 1 base and J lost 0 bases. TCRdb independently ran MiXCR on the 5' RACE reads; one entry per CDR3 protein. The sample lists around 98,000 distinct CDR3 sequences, roughly 15% occurring once. This TCR came from a human donor in good health. V usage is TRBV4-1 and J usage is TRBJ2-7; 7 positions match TRBD1. The CDR3 nucleotides read TGCGCCAGCAGCCAAGCCCACAGGGGTGTCTCCTACGAGCAGTACTTC. Its protein product is CASSQAHRGVSYEQYF.